These 19 T cell receptor beta chains were sequenced from one sample in a study of Graves' ophthalmopathy and Graves' hyperthyroidism. RNA transcripts were the template, and TCR beta CDR3 regions were amplified from them. RT-PCR was first run with HTBI primers, then multiplex PCR in a second round. TCRdb re-called the multiplex PCR reads with MiXCR, one entry per CDR3 protein. The table shows roughly 400,000 distinct CDR3 sequences, with about 16% occurring only once. Material for sequencing was peripheral blood. Receptor source: a young woman with Graves' ophthalmopathy.

This clonotype was observed many times. This rearrangement joins TRBV7-3 to TRBJ2-7, with 13 nucleotides matching TRBD2. Germline lookup yields CDR1 SGHTA and CDR2 FQGTGA. There are 15 residues in the CDR3. With 5 bases clipped from V and 2 bases from J, the junction kept 3 bases outside the gene matches. CDR3 loop: CASSAGLAGAYEQYF. The CDR3 coding sequence is TGTGCCAGCAGCGCAGGACTAGCGGGGGCCTACGAGCAGTACTTC.

The table lists this clonotype with a few counts. Germline and junction disagree at one end, which may indicate a read error. The chain is built from TRBV18 and TRBJ2-7; 7 bases match TRBD2. The CDR3 contains 15 residues. Germline V lookup: CDR1 KGHSH, CDR2 LQKENI. The DNA of the CDR3 is TGTGCCAGCTCACCCCAGCTAGCGGCCTCCTACGAGCAATACTTC. Amino acid sequence: CASSPQLAASYEQYF.

This clonotype was detected ten times or more. The gene calls are TRBV28 and TRBJ2-7; 10 bases are a match to TRBD1. The trim removed 7 bases at V and 1 base at J, leaving 4 bases unmatched. This CDR3 spans 14 amino acids. Germline V CDR1 and CDR2: MDHEN, SYDVKM. CDR3 in amino acids: CASTDRGPSYEQYF. CDR3 bases: TGTGCCAGCACTGACAGGGGGCCTTCCTACGAGCAGTACTTC.

This clonotype has a count of ten or more. The genes are TRBV5-1 and TRBJ2-4; no clear D. The CDR3 spans 15 residues. In germline, CDR1 is SGHRS, CDR2 YFSETQ. Between the trimmed V and J ends, which lost 4 bases and 0 bases, there was a span of 11 bases. The CDR3 DNA is TGCGCCAGCAGCCCTCCGTCAGCAGCCAAAAACATTCAGTACTTC. It specifies CASSPPSAAKNIQYF.

Ten or more counts support this clonotype. In DNA, the CDR3 is TGTGCCACTCATGACTCCGCAGGGACTGAAGCTTTCTTT. Its translation is CATHDSAGTEAFF. This chain uses TRBV6-1 with TRBJ1-1, with TRBD1 as a possible D gene (5 bases). Germline V gene sequence: CDR1 MNHNS, CDR2 SASEGT. Trimming shortened V by 10 bases and J by 5 bases, and 17 bases separated the two germline ends. The CDR3 runs 13 residues.

Only one count was recorded for this clonotype. The rearrangement joins TRBV10-2 to TRBJ2-7; 7 bases are a match to TRBD1. This CDR3 region has 12 residues. In germline, CDR1 is WSHSY, CDR2 SAAADI. The CDR3 reads CGTRQGPYEQYF. CDR3 coding DNA: TGCGGGACTCGACAGGGACCCTACGAGCAGTACTTC.

This clonotype showed up many times. The rearrangement joins TRBV7-2 to TRBJ2-5; D may be TRBD1 (6 bases). There are 15 residues in the CDR3. Germline V lookup: CDR1 SGHTA, CDR2 FQGNSA. V was pared by 4 bases and J by 4 bases, with 16 bases between. In DNA, the CDR3 is TGTGCCAGCAGCTCAGGGGTGACCATCCGAGAGACCCAGTACTTC. Translating gives CASSSGVTIRETQYF.

This clonotype was counted at least ten times. This chain connects TRBV4-3 to TRBJ1-1; D call uncertain. Looked up from germline, CDR1 is LGHNA and CDR2 is YSLEER. The CDR3 covers 15 residues. The germline V and J ends were trimmed by 0 bases and 2 bases, with 10 bases remaining between them. The CDR3 DNA reads as TGCGCCAGCAGCCAAGATATTAGAGGAAACACTGAAGCTTTCTTT. Translated: CASSQDIRGNTEAFF.

This clonotype appeared many times. This chain uses TRBV5-1 with TRBJ2-7, with 9 positions matching TRBD2. Germline V gene lookup returns CDR1 SGHRS and CDR2 YFSETQ. The junction had 13 bases not matched to a gene; V was cut back by 3 bases and J by 6 bases. The length of the CDR3 is 16 residues. This CDR3 is CASSSLPGTSNGEQYF. In nucleotides, the CDR3 is TGCGCCAGCAGCTCGCTCCCCGGGACTAGCAACGGCGAGCAGTACTTC.

This clonotype was counted ten times or more. V is TRBV7-8 and J is TRBJ2-7; no firm D call. This CDR3 comprises 12 residues. The germline gives CDR1 SGHVS, CDR2 FQNEAQ. Between the trimmed V and J ends, which lost 5 bases and 0 bases, there was a span of 5 bases. DNA of the CDR3: TGTGCCAGCAGCCCCTACTCCTACGAGCAGTACTTC. Protein sequence: CASSPYSYEQYF.

Many counts were recorded for this clonotype. This chain uses TRBV28 with TRBJ1-5, with D unclear. The length of the CDR3 is 12 residues. V was cut by 2 bases and J by 3 bases, with 2 bases left in between. Germline CDR1 and CDR2: MDHEN and SYDVKM. The CDR3 DNA is TGTGCCAGCAGTTTAGTCAATCAGCCCCAGCATTTT. Residues: CASSLVNQPQHF.

This clonotype came up many times. The chain is built from TRBV12-5 and TRBJ2-7; D remains unclear. CDR3 length: 12 residues. V gave up 6 bases and J gave up 4 bases, with 10 bases separating them. The germline gives CDR1 LGHNT, CDR2 FRNRAP. DNA for the CDR3: TGTGCTAGTGGCCCTAATCCGTACGAGCAGTACTTC. Encoded protein: CASGPNPYEQYF.

V gene TRBV7-8 combines with J gene TRBJ2-7; 8 bases fit TRBD2. Trimming removed 10 bases from V and 6 bases from J; junction bases left unmatched: 5. The germline V gene encodes CDR1 SGHVS and CDR2 FQNEAQ. The CDR3 totals 11 residues. CDR3 protein: CATRGGGEQYF. CDR3 coding DNA: TGTGCCACCCGGGGGGGGGGCGAGCAGTACTTC.

The table lists this clonotype with a count of one. V and J are TRBV12-3 or TRBV12-4 and TRBJ2-2, with no clear D. V was pared by 6 bases and J by 1 base, with 12 bases between. The CDR3 covers 15 residues. This chain's CDR3 is CASRVAGMNTGELFF. The CDR3 DNA follows: TGTGCCAGCAGGGTGGCAGGAATGAACACCGGGGAGCTGTTTTTT.

This clonotype was observed many times. The J gene is TRBJ2-7, the V gene TRBV6-2 or TRBV6-3; 7 nucleotides line up with TRBD1. V shed 6 bases, J shed 3 bases, and the junction held 14 bases outside the gene matches. This CDR3 contains 16 residues. Germline CDR1 MNHEY, CDR2 SVGEGT. The CDR3 protein is CASREPRQDRNYEQYF. The CDR3 nucleotides are TGTGCCAGCAGAGAGCCAAGACAGGACAGGAACTACGAGCAGTACTTC.

This clonotype was seen ten or more times. The genes are TRBV6-4 and TRBJ2-3; 7 bases agree with TRBD2. Germline loops: CDR1 MRHNA, CDR2 SNTAGT. This CDR3 contains 13 residues. The J segment lost 3 bases and the V segment lost 4 bases, leaving 1 base of the junction unmatched. The CDR3 DNA is TGTGCCAGCAGTGTTAGCGGGACAGATACGCAGTATTTT. Translating gives CASSVSGTDTQYF.

This clonotype has only a few counts. The chain has TRBV7-9 and TRBJ2-4, with D perhaps matching TRBD2 (6 bases). Trimming left V 3 bases short and J 9 bases short, with 6 bases between. The CDR3 is 11 amino acids. In germline, CDR1 is SEHNR, CDR2 FQNEAQ (reference sequence). CDR3 loop: CASSLEGIQYF. The CDR3 nucleotides are TGTGCCAGCAGCTTGGAGGGCATTCAGTACTTC.

There are many counts of this clonotype. V and J are TRBV16 and TRBJ1-5, with D uncertain. Germline-derived CDR1 and CDR2 are KGHSY and FQNENV. The CDR3 runs 13 residues. V lost 2 bases to trimming and J lost 6 bases, with 8 bases between them. CDR3: CASSQGRAQPQHF. As DNA, the CDR3 is TGTGCCAGCAGCCAAGGGCGGGCTCAGCCCCAGCATTTT.

Of note for this clonotype: It is likely a read error, because the conserved phenylalanine at the end of the CDR3 is missing. The chain uses TRBV18 and TRBJ2-6; D remains ambiguous. The V end lost 4 bases, the J end lost 2 bases, and 9 bases lay between the germline ends. CDR1 is KGHSH, CDR2 LQKENI, per germline. The CDR3 loop spans 15 amino acids. The CDR3 reads CASSLAFTGANVLTS. The DNA for the CDR3 is TGTGCCAGCTCACTTGCTTTTACTGGGGCCAACGTCCTGACTTCC.